This T cell receptor beta chain was captured in a study of cytomegalovirus exposure and HLA in healthy donors. Study results and limitations: Most TCRs appeared rarely, but some public TCRs recurred in many donors. The study carried out a later analysis of TCR beta sequences. It associated approximately 16,000 of them with specific HLA alleles at a false discovery rate of 0.05. By HLA locus, TCR association rates varied in a later analysis, with DRB1 showing the most and HLA-C the fewest. Judged likely to be a sequencing artifact was a cluster of highly shared sequence variants.

The CDR3 has 15 residues. Germline CDR1 reads MNHNS; CDR2 reads SASEGT. V shed 3 bases and J 3 bases; nucleotides not matched to a gene: 5. Of note for this clone: Its antigen is undetermined.

The study ran its PCR with 60 Vbeta and 13 Jbeta primers. Clones were sequenced by immunoSEQ multiplex PCR, and TCRdb holds only the in-frame ones, with some missing. Among 120,000 to 150,000 clones, around 79% were seen once, and the ten largest hold roughly 6.3%. This sequence was found in a woman between 40 and 55 years old in good health and CMV-seropositive. Sequencing used PBMCs. The gene calls are TRBV6-1 and TRBJ1-5; 7 nucleotides agree with TRBD1. CDR3 sequence (DNA): TGTGCCAGCAGTGAGCCGGGACAGCACAATCAGCCCCAGCATTTT. It encodes CASSEPGQHNQPQHF.